A selection of T cell receptor beta chains follows, all from one sample in a study of blood T cell repertoires in COVID-19. Only in-frame clones appear in the TCRdb table, and some are missing; sequencing was by immunoSEQ multiplex PCR. The table shows roughly 280,000 clones, with around four fifths occurring only once. The sample was peripheral blood. The receptors here all came from a man in his 60s who had recovered from COVID-19. The CDR3 runs from the conserved cysteine through the conserved F or W. The D gene is left open where the match is weak. Size values are once, few and many counts, or a class for expanded clones, and some rows have none.

15	TRBD2	TRBV6-2/TRBV6-3	-	TRBJ2-3	TGTGCCAGCAGTTACCGTAGCGGGGGGGCAGATACGCAGTATTTT	CASSYRSGGADTQYF
16	TRBD2	TRBV27	-	TRBJ2-7	TGTGCCAGCACCCCCTCGGGAGGGGAGCGGGCCTACGAGCAGTACTTC	CASTPSGGERAYEQYF
14	TRBD1	TRBV3-1/TRBV3-2	once	TRBJ2-3	TGTGCCAGCAGCCAATGGGGACAGACAGATACGCAGTATTTT	CASSQWGQTDTQYF
17	-	TRBV21-1	-	TRBJ2-5	TGTGCCAGCAACCCTTCGGGACAGGGGAGGGAACAAGAGACCCAGTACTTC	CASNPSGQGREQETQYF
20	-	TRBV7-8	-	TRBJ2-4	TGTGCCAGCAGCCTGAAGGGTCGGGACACCAACACCCTAGCCAAAAACATTCAGTACTTC	CASSLKGRDTNTLAKNIQYF
16	-	TRBV15	few	TRBJ1-2	TGTGCCACCAGCGGCCAAACTCAGGGGAGGGACTATGGCTACACCTTC	CATSGQTQGRDYGYTF
14	TRBD1	TRBV15	-	TRBJ2-7	TGTGCCACCGCCTCGGGACAGGGGTCCTACGAGCAGTACTTC	CATASGQGSYEQYF
21	TRBD1	TRBV3-1/TRBV3-2	-	TRBJ1-3	TGTGCCAGCAGCCAAGATCCGTCGGAGACAGGGGCCTATAGCTCTGGAAACACCATATATTTT	CASSQDPSETGAYSSGNTIYF
11	-	TRBV20-1	-	TRBJ2-5	TGCAGTGACGGGGCCGCAGGGGCCCAGTACTTC	CSDGAAGAQYF
16	-	TRBV3-1/TRBV3-2	-	TRBJ2-2	TGTGCCAGCAGCCAAGTAGTGATTAGGGGCCCCGGGGAGCTGTTTTTT	CASSQVVIRGPGELFF
15	TRBD1	TRBV6-5	once	TRBJ1-5	TGTGCCAGCAGAGCGGACAGGGGAAGCAATCAGCCCCAGCATTTT	CASRADRGSNQPQHF
13	-	TRBV7-8	-	TRBJ2-7	TGTGCCAGCAGCAGGGACTTAACCTACGAGCAGTACTTC	CASSRDLTYEQYF
16	-	TRBV7-3	-	TRBJ2-3	TGTGCCAGCAGCTTAACATCGGGTAGTAGCACAGATACGCAGTATTTT	CASSLTSGSSTDTQYF
11	TRBD2	TRBV27	-	TRBJ2-1	TGTGCCAGCAGTTCACGGGGGGGCCGGTTCTTC	CASSSRGGRFF
12	TRBD1	TRBV3-1/TRBV3-2	-	TRBJ2-5	TGTGCCACCGGGACAGCACCAGAGACCCAGTACTTC	CATGTAPETQYF
13	-	TRBV14	-	TRBJ1-1	TGTGCCAGCAGCAGGGGTTCAAGTACTGAAGCTTTCTTT	CASSRGSSTEAFF
12	-	TRBV5-1	-	TRBJ1-1	TGCGCCAGCAGCTCGGACAGCACTGAAGCTTTCTTT	CASSSDSTEAFF
15	TRBD2	TRBV15	-	TRBJ2-1	TGTGCCACCAGCAGAGAAAAGGGCGGGAGGGCGCGGCAGTTCTTC	CATSREKGGRARQFF
15	-	TRBV11-1	once	TRBJ2-1	TGTGCCAGCAGCTTAAGGCGGGATAACTACAATGAGCAGTTCTTC	CASSLRRDNYNEQFF
18	TRBD2	TRBV9	-	TRBJ2-2	TGTGCCAGCAGCGTAGCTTTGATAACTAGCGGGCTCACCGGGGAGCTGTTTTTT	CASSVALITSGLTGELFF
14	-	TRBV5-6	-	TRBJ1-2	TGTGCCAGCAGCTTGATACTTTCTCCCTATGGCTACACCTTC	CASSLILSPYGYTF
14	TRBD1	TRBV6-6	-	TRBJ2-7	TGTGCCAGCAGCCCCCGGGACAGTTCCTACGAGCAGTACTTC	CASSPRDSSYEQYF
13	-	TRBV29-1	-	TRBJ2-7	TGCAGCGTTGAAGATTTCTCGGGGGTCGAGCAGTACTTC	CSVEDFSGVEQYF
16	-	TRBV19	-	TRBJ1-1	TGTGCCAGTACTCCACCACAGGGCCGACGGAACACTGAAGCTTTCTTT	CASTPPQGRRNTEAFF
13	-	TRBV11-2	-	TRBJ2-7	TGTGCCAGCAGCTTAGGGGCCTCCTACGAGCAGTACTTC	CASSLGASYEQYF
20	TRBD2	TRBV18	-	TRBJ2-1	TGTGCCAGCTCACCCCAGGGAACTAGCGGAGGCTTTAGCTCCTACAATGAGCAGTTCTTC	CASSPQGTSGGFSSYNEQFF
13	-	TRBV29-1	-	TRBJ2-2	TGCACCCGGGACATAGGGAACACCGGGGAGCTGTTTTTT	CTRDIGNTGELFF
14	-	TRBV18	-	TRBJ1-4	TGTGCCAGCTCACCCGTCGGGGGAACAGAAAAACTGTTTTTT	CASSPVGGTEKLFF
15	TRBD2	TRBV20-1	-	TRBJ2-5	TGCAGTGCTAGTTCGGGACTAGCAGTTCAAGAGACCCAGTACTTC	CSASSGLAVQETQYF
15	-	TRBV7-2	-	TRBJ1-5	TGTGCCAGCAGCTTAGAGCGTCGACTCAATCAGCCCCAGCATTTT	CASSLERRLNQPQHF
16	TRBD2	TRBV7-2	-	TRBJ2-7	TGTGCCAGCAGCTTAGGTTTGGGAGCGGGAGTGTACGAGCAGTACTTC	CASSLGLGAGVYEQYF
14	TRBD2	TRBV10-3	-	TRBJ2-7	TGTGCCATCAGTAGCCGGGGGGGGATCTACGAGCAGTACTTC	CAISSRGGIYEQYF
13	-	TRBV6-5	-	TRBJ2-7	TGTGCCACTAGGGGCGGTAGCTCCTACGAGCAGTACTTC	CATRGGSSYEQYF
15	TRBD2	TRBV5-4	-	TRBJ2-5	TGTGCCAGCAGGGCTAGGGCGGGAGGGCCCGAGACCCAGTACTTC	CASRARAGGPETQYF
14	-	TRBV18	-	TRBJ2-7	TGTGCCAGCTCACCACAGACCGGGGAACGCGAGCAGTACTTC	CASSPQTGEREQYF
15	-	TRBV29-1	-	TRBJ1-5	TGCAGCGTCGCTCGGGGGGCGGGTAGCAATCAGCCCCAGCATTTT	CSVARGAGSNQPQHF
14	TRBD1	TRBV6-5	-	TRBJ2-7	TGTGCCAGCAAGGGGACAGGGAGGGTTTACGAGCAGTACTTC	CASKGTGRVYEQYF